This is a list of T cell receptor beta chains from one sample in a study of human T cells and chemical hapten exposure. One entry per CDR3 protein, called by TCRdb with MiXCR from the RACE reads. Among about 97,000 distinct CDR3 sequences listed, roughly 27% were seen once. The sample consisted of whole blood, taken in connection with sensitization to the hapten diphenylcyclopropenone (DPC). These receptors all come from a man in his forties or fifties with alopecia areata. Some clones in this sample may be carry-over from other donors' samples. Each CDR3 is given with its conserved first and last residue. The order of the fields is clone size, J gene, V gene, D gene, CDR3 protein, CDR3 DNA. The D gene is left open where the match is weak. Size is omitted from some rows. Given values are once, few, many or a class for expanded clones.

NA	TRBJ2-3	TRBV6-5	TRBD1	CAVRQGASDTQYF	TGTGCCGTAAGACAGGGGGCCTCAGATACGCAGTATTTT
NA	TRBJ1-5	TRBV18	NA	CASSARTSNQPQHF	TGTGCCAGCTCAGCAAGGACTAGCAATCAGCCCCAGCATTTT
NA	TRBJ1-1	TRBV11-2	TRBD1	CASRRQGAIEAFF	TGTGCCAGCAGAAGACAGGGGGCAATTGAAGCTTTCTTT
few	TRBJ2-1	TRBV15	NA	CATSRDRVGDKFF	TGTGCCACCAGCAGAGATCGAGTGGGCGATAAGTTCTTC
NA	TRBJ2-2	TRBV11-2	NA	CASSSPRRGWAGELFF	TGTGCCAGCAGCTCCCCCAGGAGAGGGTGGGCCGGGGAGCTGTTTTTT
few	TRBJ2-5	TRBV10-3	TRBD1	CAISEGQGGETQYF	TGTGCCATCAGTGAAGGACAGGGGGGAGAGACCCAGTACTTC
NA	TRBJ1-2	TRBV7-9	TRBD1	CASSSTGAVYGYTF	TGTGCCAGCAGCTCTACAGGGGCGGTGTATGGCTACACCTTC
once	TRBJ1-4	TRBV2	NA	CASSPGRVKLFF	TGTGCCAGCAGTCCCGGGCGAGTCAAACTGTTTTTT
many	TRBJ2-7	TRBV10-3	TRBD1	CAISEPDRVYEQYF	TGTGCCATCAGTGAACCGGACAGGGTCTACGAGCAGTACTTC
NA	TRBJ1-1	TRBV5-1	TRBD1	CASSGGQGRTEAFF	TGCGCCAGCAGCGGGGGACAGGGGAGGACTGAAGCTTTCTTT
NA	TRBJ2-4	TRBV28	TRBD2	CASGGNREGKNIQYF	TGTGCCAGCGGGGGGAACCGGGAGGGCAAAAACATTCAGTACTTC
NA	TRBJ1-1	TRBV27	TRBD1	CASSISDRKTEAFF	TGTGCCAGCAGTATTTCGGACAGGAAGACTGAAGCTTTCTTT
NA	TRBJ2-7	TRBV3-1	NA	CASSHLSYEQYF	TGTGCCAGCAGCCATCTGTCTTACGAGCAGTACTTC
few	TRBJ2-1	TRBV7-3	TRBD2	CASSSSGSPYNEQFF	TGTGCCAGCAGCTCTAGCGGGAGCCCTTACAATGAGCAGTTCTTC
NA	TRBJ1-1	TRBV29-1	TRBD1	CSVGQGNTEAFF	TGCAGCGTGGGACAGGGGAACACTGAAGCTTTCTTT
few	TRBJ1-6	TRBV27	TRBD1	CASSPKGQGARSPLHF	TGTGCCAGCAGTCCAAAGGGACAGGGGGCGAGGTCACCCCTCCACTTT
few	TRBJ1-5	TRBV6-5	NA	CASRQQGGAYSNQPQHF	TGTGCCAGCAGACAACAGGGAGGGGCGTATAGCAATCAGCCCCAGCATTTT
NA	TRBJ1-3	TRBV4-1	NA	CASSLSGGSSGNTIYF	TGCGCCAGCAGCCTTTCGGGAGGGAGCTCTGGAAACACCATATATTTT
NA	TRBJ2-7	TRBV3-2	NA	CASTTRPSSYEQYF	TGTGCCAGCACAACACGACCTAGCTCCTACGAGCAGTACTTC
many	TRBJ2-6	TRBV10-2	NA	CASSAAGANVLTF	TGCGCCAGCAGTGCCGCCGGGGCCAACGTCCTGACTTTC
few	TRBJ2-1	TRBV11-2	TRBD2	CASSLGPGTRGSYNEQFF	TGTGCCAGCAGCTTAGGGCCCGGGACTAGGGGCTCCTACAATGAGCAGTTCTTC
NA	TRBJ2-3	TRBV28	NA	CASSFDGDAAFVQYF	TGTGCCAGCAGTTTCGATGGGGACGCCGCGTTTGTGCAGTATTTT
NA	TRBJ1-6	TRBV6-2/TRBV6-3	NA	CASSAWAGGGSSPLHF	TGTGCCAGCAGTGCCTGGGCTGGGGGAGGAAGCTCACCCCTCCACTTT
few	TRBJ2-3	TRBV6-2/TRBV6-3	NA	CASSLGGKATDTQYF	TGTGCCAGCAGCCTGGGCGGGAAGGCGACAGATACGCAGTATTTT
NA	TRBJ2-1	TRBV2	NA	CASSEWSAGIFNEQFF	TGTGCCAGCAGTGAATGGTCAGCAGGTATATTTAATGAGCAGTTCTTC
few	TRBJ1-5	TRBV20-1	NA	CSANGYGAYSNQPQHF	TGCAGTGCTAACGGGTATGGCGCCTATAGCAATCAGCCCCAGCATTTT
NA	TRBJ2-1	TRBV6-5	NA	CASNEGREQFF	TGTGCCAGCAATGAGGGGAGAGAGCAGTTCTTC
NA	TRBJ2-5	TRBV7-3	NA	CASSLGTKETQYF	TGTGCCAGCAGCTTAGGGACCAAAGAGACCCAGTACTTC
NA	TRBJ2-1	TRBV15	TRBD2	CATSRGSAGGAYNEQFF	TGTGCCACCAGCAGAGGATCGGCGGGAGGGGCCTACAATGAGCAGTTCTTC
NA	TRBJ2-3	TRBV12-3/TRBV12-4	NA	CASSLSPRGGDTQYF	TGTGCCAGCAGTTTAAGCCCTCGAGGGGGAGATACGCAGTATTTT
few	TRBJ1-1	TRBV7-2	NA	CASSLNTYTEAFF	TGTGCCAGCAGCTTAAACACATACACTGAAGCTTTCTTT
few	TRBJ2-1	TRBV4-3	TRBD1	CASSPGTGADNEQFF	TGCGCCAGCAGCCCCGGGACAGGGGCGGACAATGAGCAGTTCTTC
NA	TRBJ2-7	TRBV5-5	TRBD2	CASKTSPDFNEQYF	TGTGCCAGCAAGACTAGCCCAGATTTCAACGAGCAGTACTTC
many	TRBJ1-1	TRBV7-2	NA	CASVGMNTEAFF	TGTGCCAGCGTGGGTATGAACACTGAAGCTTTCTTT
few	TRBJ2-1	TRBV6-5	NA	CATAPPRSRSYNEQFF	TGTGCCACAGCACCCCCCCGAAGCAGATCCTACAATGAGCAGTTCTTC
NA	TRBJ1-5	TRBV6-2/TRBV6-3	TRBD1	CASSRTRQGIGNQPQHF	TGTGCCAGCAGCCGAACACGACAGGGGATCGGCAATCAGCCCCAGCATTTT
NA	TRBJ2-7	TRBV5-4	NA	CASTPAPGGYEQYF	TGTGCCAGCACCCCTGCCCCAGGAGGCTACGAGCAGTACTTC
few	TRBJ2-5	TRBV5-6	NA	CASSLRQPTRETQYF	TGTGCCAGCAGCTTGAGACAGCCCACCAGAGAGACCCAGTACTTC
NA	TRBJ2-7	TRBV28	NA	CASRPQGRGYEQYF	TGTGCCAGCAGACCCCAGGGGCGGGGCTACGAGCAGTACTTC
NA	TRBJ2-6	TRBV27	NA	CASADRSGANVLTF	TGTGCCAGCGCTGACAGGTCTGGGGCCAACGTCCTGACTTTC
NA	TRBJ2-7	TRBV30	NA	CAWCEGTGSYEQYF	TGTGCCTGGTGTGAAGGGACGGGGTCCTACGAGCAGTACTTC
few	TRBJ2-7	TRBV12-3/TRBV12-4	NA	CASSLGGEQYF	TGTGCCAGCAGTTTAGGAGGCGAGCAGTACTTC
few	TRBJ2-7	TRBV25-1	NA	CASSDHTLRQYF	TGTGCCAGCAGTGACCACACACTACGGCAGTACTTC
few	TRBJ1-5	TRBV28	NA	CASSLSSKPQHF	TGTGCCAGCAGTTTATCCTCAAAGCCCCAGCATTTT
few	TRBJ2-7	TRBV7-9	NA	CASTLGGGVEQYF	TGTGCCAGCACCCTCGGTGGTGGGGTCGAGCAGTACTTC
NA	TRBJ2-3	TRBV12-5	TRBD2	CASGLRAGGRDTQYF	TGTGCTAGTGGTTTGCGAGCGGGAGGGAGAGATACGCAGTATTTT
few	TRBJ2-4	TRBV20-1	TRBD2	CSAIAAIPAGVKNIQYF	TGCAGTGCAATCGCGGCGATTCCTGCGGGGGTCAAAAACATTCAGTACTTC
few	TRBJ2-1	TRBV7-2	TRBD2	CASQQLPGLADYNEQFF	TGTGCCAGCCAACAACTTCCGGGACTAGCGGACTACAATGAGCAGTTCTTC
once	TRBJ2-5	TRBV5-1	NA	CASSLEDRRSTCYF	TGCGCCAGCAGCTTGGAAGACCGACGGTCGACGTGTTACTTC
few	TRBJ1-6	TRBV2	NA	CASSELKGGYNSPLHF	TGTGCCAGCAGTGAATTAAAAGGGGGCTATAATTCACCCCTCCACTTT
NA	TRBJ1-2	TRBV13	NA	CASRVSGTFGYTF	TGTGCCAGCAGAGTTAGTGGGACTTTTGGCTACACCTTC
many	TRBJ2-3	TRBV28	NA	CASSLIGGTDTQYF	TGTGCCAGCAGTTTAATAGGGGGCACAGATACGCAGTATTTT
NA	TRBJ1-1	TRBV12-3/TRBV12-4	NA	CASSLGGPGRSEAFF	TGTGCCAGCAGTTTAGGGGGGCCAGGGAGGTCTGAAGCTTTCTTT
NA	TRBJ1-5	TRBV20-1	NA	CSARARGPPSSPQHF	TGCAGTGCTAGAGCGCGGGGACCCCCATCATCGCCCCAGCATTTT
few	TRBJ2-7	TRBV15	TRBD1	CATSTTGTASYEQYF	TGTGCCACCAGCACGACCGGGACAGCCTCCTACGAGCAGTACTTC